This T cell receptor beta chain was observed in a study of control samples from healthy donors and cancer patients. Using immunoSEQ multiplex PCR, the repertoire was profiled, and TCRdb retains in-frame clones only, with some absent. The sample lists tens of thousands of clones; less than 90% were seen once. From germline, CDR1 is SGHAT and CDR2 FQDESV (reference sequence). With 5 bases removed from V and 5 bases from J, the gap between germline ends came to 7 bases. The CDR3 length is 12 residues. This chain links TRBV11-1 with TRBJ1-3, with D hard to call. The origin of this receptor is a man in his sixties in good health. The sequencing input was blood. CDR3 protein: CASSASRNTIYF. The DNA for the CDR3 is TGTGCCAGCAGCGCCTCACGAAACACCATATATTTT.